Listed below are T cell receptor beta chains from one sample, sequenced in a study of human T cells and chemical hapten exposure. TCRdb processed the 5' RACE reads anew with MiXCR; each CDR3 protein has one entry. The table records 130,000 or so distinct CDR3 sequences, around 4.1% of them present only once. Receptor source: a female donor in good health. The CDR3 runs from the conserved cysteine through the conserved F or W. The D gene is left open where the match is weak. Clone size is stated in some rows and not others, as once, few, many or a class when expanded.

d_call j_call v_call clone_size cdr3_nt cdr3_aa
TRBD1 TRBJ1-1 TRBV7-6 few TGTGCCAGCAGCAACCACGACAGGGGAGCGATCACTGAAGCTTTCTTT CASSNHDRGAITEAFF
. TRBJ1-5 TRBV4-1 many TGCGCCAGCAGCCAACTTTACAGCGGGGATCAGCCCCAGCATTTT CASSQLYSGDQPQHF
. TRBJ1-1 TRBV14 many TGTGCCAGCAGCCAAGGACTGGATCTTACCGGGCCACTGAACACTGAAGCTTTCTTT CASSQGLDLTGPLNTEAFF
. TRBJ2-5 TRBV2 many TGTGCCAGCAGAGACCTACAAGAGACCCAGTACTTC CASRDLQETQYF
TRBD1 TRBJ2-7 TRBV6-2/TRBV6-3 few TGTGCCAGCAGAACGGGACAGGGGAAACGAGAGCAGTACTTC CASRTGQGKREQYF
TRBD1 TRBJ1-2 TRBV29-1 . TGCAGCGATAGGGACAGTCGCGACTATGGCTACACCTTC CSDRDSRDYGYTF
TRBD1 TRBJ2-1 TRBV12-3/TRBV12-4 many TGTGCCAGCGGACAGGACTACAATGAGCAGTTCTTC CASGQDYNEQFF
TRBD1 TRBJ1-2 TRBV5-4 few TGTGCCAGCAGCTCGCGAACAGGGGGCTTAGAAGGCTACACCTTC CASSSRTGGLEGYTF
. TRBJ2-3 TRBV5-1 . TGCGCCAGCAGCGCAAGGGGGGTTGCCGATACGCAGTATTTT CASSARGVADTQYF
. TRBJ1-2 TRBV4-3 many TGCGCCAGCACGGTGACGGCGAATGGTCATGGCTACACCTTC CASTVTANGHGYTF
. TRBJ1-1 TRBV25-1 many TGTGCCAGCAGTGAAACAGGGTTACCTGAAGCTTTCTTT CASSETGLPEAFF
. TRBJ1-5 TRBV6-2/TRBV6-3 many TGTGCCAGCAGGGACAGTCCCCGTCAGCCCCAGCATTTT CASRDSPRQPQHF
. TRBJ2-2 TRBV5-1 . TGCGCCAGCAGCTGGGAGACCACCGGGGAGCTGTTTTTT CASSWETTGELFF
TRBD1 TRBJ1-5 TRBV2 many TGTGCCAGCAGACGATCCGGGACAGTATATAGCAATCAGCCCCAGCATTTT CASRRSGTVYSNQPQHF
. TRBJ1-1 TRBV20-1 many TGCAGTGCTAGAGATCTTTGGCGGGTGAGGACTGAAGCTTTCTTT CSARDLWRVRTEAFF
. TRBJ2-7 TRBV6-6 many TGTGCCAGCAGTCCCTGGGGGCTCGGCTACGAGCAGTACTTC CASSPWGLGYEQYF
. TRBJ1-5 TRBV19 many TGTGCCAGTAGTATAGACACGGATCAGCCCCAGCATTTT CASSIDTDQPQHF
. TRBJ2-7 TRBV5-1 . TGCGCCAGCAGCCTGGCCCCTTTCTACGAGCAGTACTTC CASSLAPFYEQYF
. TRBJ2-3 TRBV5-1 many TGCGCCAGCAGCTTGATCGGACACCAAGATACGCAGTATTTT CASSLIGHQDTQYF
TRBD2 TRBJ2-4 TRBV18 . TGTGCCAGCTCACCGATCACTAGCGGGGCGGGAAAAAACATTCAGTACTTC CASSPITSGAGKNIQYF
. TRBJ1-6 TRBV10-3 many TGTGCCACTTTAGGGAACACGGCTGCCCTCCACTTT CATLGNTAALHF
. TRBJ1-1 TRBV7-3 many TGTGCCAGCAGCTCTGGGGGGATTGAAACTGAAGCTTTCTTT CASSSGGIETEAFF
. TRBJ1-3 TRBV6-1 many TGTGCCAGCAGTGAAAGCGGGGATGGAAACACCATATATTTT CASSESGDGNTIYF
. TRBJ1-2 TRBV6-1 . TGTGCCAGTTTCAGAAGGACAGCATCCTTC CASFRRTASF